A selection of T cell receptor beta chains follows, all from one sample in a study of response to subunit inactivated influenza vaccine. TCRdb analysed the RT-PCR reads with MiXCR anew, one entry per CDR3 protein. The repertoire holds about half a million distinct CDR3 sequences, with 9.5% to 12% as singletons. The sequences come from PBMCs from blood, collected roughly 48 days after vaccination. These receptors originate from a man in his fifties who received an inactivated influenza vaccine. CDR3s include the opening cysteine and the closing phenylalanine or tryptophan. A D gene is named only where the DNA matches it firmly. A clone size is listed for some rows: how often the clone was seen (once, few, many), or a class if it is expanded.

clone size: NA
V gene: TRBV10-3
D gene: NA
J gene: TRBJ2-1
CDR3 DNA: TGTGCCAGCCGTGACAGAAAATACAATGAGCAGTTCTTC
CDR3 protein: CASRDRKYNEQFF

clone size: many
V gene: TRBV20-1
D gene: TRBD2
J gene: TRBJ2-3
CDR3 DNA: TGCAGTGCCACGACGCGCGGGGGGGCCGGGGATACGCAGTATTTT
CDR3 protein: CSATTRGGAGDTQYF

clone size: many
V gene: TRBV3-1
D gene: TRBD2
J gene: TRBJ2-1
CDR3 DNA: TGTGCCAGCAGCCAAGTACTAGCGGGGGACAATGAGCAGTTCTTC
CDR3 protein: CASSQVLAGDNEQFF

clone size: NA
V gene: TRBV28
D gene: NA
J gene: TRBJ2-1
CDR3 DNA: TGTGCCAGCAGTTCACTGGGCCGCAGGAGTAATGAGCAGTTCTTC
CDR3 protein: CASSSLGRRSNEQFF

clone size: NA
V gene: TRBV20-1
D gene: NA
J gene: TRBJ2-3
CDR3 DNA: TGCAGTGCTAGAGCCGCACAGGATTTCAGGGGGGAGCAGTATTTT
CDR3 protein: CSARAAQDFRGEQYF

clone size: many
V gene: TRBV7-9
D gene: NA
J gene: TRBJ1-2
CDR3 DNA: TGTGCCAGCAGCCCTGAGCAGACCTTC
CDR3 protein: CASSPEQTF

clone size: NA
V gene: TRBV12-3/TRBV12-4
D gene: NA
J gene: TRBJ2-3
CDR3 DNA: TGTGCCAGCAGTTTAGCACACCTTAGCACAGATACGCAGTATTTT
CDR3 protein: CASSLAHLSTDTQYF

clone size: NA
V gene: TRBV4-3
D gene: NA
J gene: TRBJ2-7
CDR3 DNA: TGCGCCAGCAGCCAAGTGGCGTACTACGAGCAGTACTTC
CDR3 protein: CASSQVAYYEQYF

clone size: NA
V gene: TRBV7-9
D gene: NA
J gene: TRBJ1-2
CDR3 DNA: TGTGCCAGCAGCTTATCCCTTGGGGGCTACACCTTC
CDR3 protein: CASSLSLGGYTF

clone size: many
V gene: TRBV15
D gene: NA
J gene: TRBJ2-4
CDR3 DNA: TGTGCCACCAGCAGAGATAAGGGCTTCAGATCAAACATTCAGTACTTC
CDR3 protein: CATSRDKGFRSNIQYF

clone size: few
V gene: TRBV20-1
D gene: NA
J gene: TRBJ1-5
CDR3 DNA: TGCAGTGCTAGAGATCCCCGGGACGGCCCATTGCCCCAGCATTTT
CDR3 protein: CSARDPRDGPLPQHF

clone size: few
V gene: TRBV29-1
D gene: NA
J gene: TRBJ2-1
CDR3 DNA: TGCAGCGTTGAAGATCGCGGGTTACTCAATGAGCAGTTCTTC
CDR3 protein: CSVEDRGLLNEQFF

clone size: few
V gene: TRBV20-1
D gene: NA
J gene: TRBJ2-1
CDR3 DNA: TGCAGTGCCCCACCGATGGGCGGAGCACGAGGGGTATACAATGAGCAGTTCTTC
CDR3 protein: CSAPPMGGARGVYNEQFF

clone size: few
V gene: TRBV29-1
D gene: TRBD2
J gene: TRBJ2-5
CDR3 DNA: TGCAGCGTGGCGACTAGCGGGGAGGCAACAGAGACCCAGTACTTC
CDR3 protein: CSVATSGEATETQYF

clone size: NA
V gene: TRBV7-8
D gene: TRBD1
J gene: TRBJ1-5
CDR3 DNA: TGTGCCAGCAGCTCTATGGGACAGGGTACCAATCAGCCCCAGCATTTT
CDR3 protein: CASSSMGQGTNQPQHF

clone size: few
V gene: TRBV24-1
D gene: NA
J gene: TRBJ2-1
CDR3 DNA: TGTGCCACCAGTGACCCAACAGGGAGCTCCTACAATGAGCAGTTCTTC
CDR3 protein: CATSDPTGSSYNEQFF

clone size: many
V gene: TRBV6-5
D gene: NA
J gene: TRBJ2-3
CDR3 DNA: TGTGCCAGCAGTTACCCCCCAGATACGCAGTATTTT
CDR3 protein: CASSYPPDTQYF

clone size: NA
V gene: TRBV15
D gene: TRBD2
J gene: TRBJ2-3
CDR3 DNA: TGTGCCACCAGCAGAGATGTTCTAGCGGGGACAGCAGATACGCAGTATTTT
CDR3 protein: CATSRDVLAGTADTQYF

clone size: NA
V gene: TRBV20-1
D gene: TRBD2
J gene: TRBJ2-6
CDR3 DNA: TGCAGTGCTAGACAGGGGACTAGCGGGAGTCTTGCCAACGTCCTGACTTTC
CDR3 protein: CSARQGTSGSLANVLTF

clone size: few
V gene: TRBV20-1
D gene: TRBD1
J gene: TRBJ1-2
CDR3 DNA: TGCAGTGCTAGGACAGGGTTCCAGGCGGGCTACACCTTC
CDR3 protein: CSARTGFQAGYTF

clone size: NA
V gene: TRBV20-1
D gene: NA
J gene: TRBJ2-7
CDR3 DNA: TGCAGTGCTAGACGAGGACTGACCTACGAGCAGTACTTC
CDR3 protein: CSARRGLTYEQYF

clone size: many
V gene: TRBV7-9
D gene: NA
J gene: TRBJ2-3
CDR3 DNA: TGTGCCAGCAGCCAGAGGGAGTTCGGAGGCACAGATACGCAGTATTTT
CDR3 protein: CASSQREFGGTDTQYF

clone size: many
V gene: TRBV27
D gene: NA
J gene: TRBJ2-5
CDR3 DNA: TGTGCCAGCAGTTTAGGTAGTGGGCGAGAGACCCAGTACTTC
CDR3 protein: CASSLGSGRETQYF

clone size: many
V gene: TRBV20-1
D gene: NA
J gene: TRBJ1-4
CDR3 DNA: TGCAGTGCGGAACCGGGACGCGAGGAAAAACTGTTTTTT
CDR3 protein: CSAEPGREEKLFF

clone size: many
V gene: TRBV3-1
D gene: NA
J gene: TRBJ1-5
CDR3 DNA: TGTGCCAGCAGCCAAGTAGGGCGCGGGCCCCAGCATTTT
CDR3 protein: CASSQVGRGPQHF

clone size: many
V gene: TRBV5-1
D gene: NA
J gene: TRBJ1-4
CDR3 DNA: TGCGCCAGCAGCTTAGGCGGAGATAATGAAAAACTGTTTTTT
CDR3 protein: CASSLGGDNEKLFF

clone size: NA
V gene: TRBV5-6
D gene: TRBD1
J gene: TRBJ2-5
CDR3 DNA: TGTGCCAGCAGCCTCGAAGACAGGGGACGAGAGACCCAGTACTTC
CDR3 protein: CASSLEDRGRETQYF

clone size: NA
V gene: TRBV27
D gene: TRBD2
J gene: TRBJ2-1
CDR3 DNA: TGTGCCAGCAGTTTATCGATACTAGCGGGGTTATACAATGAGCAGTTCTTC
CDR3 protein: CASSLSILAGLYNEQFF

clone size: many
V gene: TRBV4-1
D gene: TRBD1
J gene: TRBJ1-4
CDR3 DNA: TGCGCCAGCAGCCTCGGACAGGCAACTAATGAAAAACTGTTTTTT
CDR3 protein: CASSLGQATNEKLFF

clone size: NA
V gene: TRBV12-3/TRBV12-4
D gene: TRBD2
J gene: TRBJ2-3
CDR3 DNA: TGTGCCAGCAGTTTCGCGGGAGGGCATGTAGATACGCAGTATTTT
CDR3 protein: CASSFAGGHVDTQYF

clone size: NA
V gene: TRBV4-3
D gene: NA
J gene: TRBJ2-3
CDR3 DNA: TGCGCCAGCAGCCAAGAATTAAAGTATACGCAGTATTTT
CDR3 protein: CASSQELKYTQYF

clone size: NA
V gene: TRBV29-1
D gene: NA
J gene: TRBJ1-2
CDR3 DNA: TGCAGCGTTGAGTACGGGGGGAGCTACACCTTC
CDR3 protein: CSVEYGGSYTF

clone size: NA
V gene: TRBV28
D gene: NA
J gene: TRBJ2-5
CDR3 DNA: TGTGCCAGCAGTTTTTATAGACCGGAGGCAGCAAAGGGCCAGTACTTC
CDR3 protein: CASSFYRPEAAKGQYF

clone size: few
V gene: TRBV29-1
D gene: TRBD1
J gene: TRBJ2-5
CDR3 DNA: TGCAGCGCGGACAGGGGGCGGGAGACCCAGTACTTC
CDR3 protein: CSADRGRETQYF

clone size: few
V gene: TRBV10-3
D gene: TRBD1
J gene: TRBJ2-7
CDR3 DNA: TGTGCCATATCCGGGACAGGGGGCTCCTACGAGCAGTACTTC
CDR3 protein: CAISGTGGSYEQYF

clone size: NA
V gene: TRBV20-1
D gene: TRBD2
J gene: TRBJ2-1
CDR3 DNA: TGCAGTGCTACGTCCTGGGGGGGGAGCTCCTACAATGAGCAGTTCTTC
CDR3 protein: CSATSWGGSSYNEQFF

clone size: many
V gene: TRBV4-3
D gene: NA
J gene: TRBJ2-3
CDR3 DNA: TGCGCCAGCAGCCAAGCGGGGAGGATAGCAGATACGCAGTATTTT
CDR3 protein: CASSQAGRIADTQYF

clone size: once
V gene: TRBV28
D gene: NA
J gene: TRBJ2-7
CDR3 DNA: TGTGCCAGCAGTTTGGATCTGAGCTCCTACGAGCAGTACTTC
CDR3 protein: CASSLDLSSYEQYF

clone size: few
V gene: TRBV20-1
D gene: NA
J gene: TRBJ2-1
CDR3 DNA: TGCAGTGCTAGATATGGTAGCAATGAGCAGTTCTTC
CDR3 protein: CSARYGSNEQFF

clone size: few
V gene: TRBV20-1
D gene: TRBD1
J gene: TRBJ1-5
CDR3 DNA: TGCAGTGATAGAGAGATACAGGGGGTTCAGCCCCAGCATTTT
CDR3 protein: CSDREIQGVQPQHF

clone size: few
V gene: TRBV10-2
D gene: TRBD2
J gene: TRBJ2-3
CDR3 DNA: TGCGCCAGCAGCGTCGGGCGGGGGGGACCAGATACGCAGTATTTT
CDR3 protein: CASSVGRGGPDTQYF

clone size: NA
V gene: TRBV12-3/TRBV12-4
D gene: NA
J gene: TRBJ1-5
CDR3 DNA: TGTGCCAGCAGTTTCATGGGATTCAATCAGCCCCAGCATTTT
CDR3 protein: CASSFMGFNQPQHF

clone size: few
V gene: TRBV2
D gene: NA
J gene: TRBJ1-1
CDR3 DNA: TGTGCCAGCACCGTTAGGGGTACAGGGAATACTGAAGCTTTCTTT
CDR3 protein: CASTVRGTGNTEAFF

clone size: many
V gene: TRBV20-1
D gene: TRBD2
J gene: TRBJ2-5
CDR3 DNA: TGCAGTGCTAGAGAGCAGCGGGAGCTAGCAGAGACCCAGTACTTC
CDR3 protein: CSAREQRELAETQYF

clone size: NA
V gene: TRBV20-1
D gene: TRBD1
J gene: TRBJ1-2
CDR3 DNA: TGCAGTGCTAGATTCACTCAGGGGGCTTTGGGCTACACCTTC
CDR3 protein: CSARFTQGALGYTF

clone size: many
V gene: TRBV7-2
D gene: NA
J gene: TRBJ2-7
CDR3 DNA: TGTGCCAGCAGCTTAGGTCCGGGGTCCTACGAGCAGTACTTC
CDR3 protein: CASSLGPGSYEQYF

clone size: few
V gene: TRBV5-8
D gene: NA
J gene: TRBJ1-1
CDR3 DNA: TGTGCCAGCAGCCAAAGCCCAGCTGACACCGAAGCTTTCTTT
CDR3 protein: CASSQSPADTEAFF

clone size: many
V gene: TRBV12-3/TRBV12-4
D gene: TRBD1
J gene: TRBJ1-6
CDR3 DNA: TGTGCCAGCAGGGAGAACCAGGGGGCAGTTGGTAATTCACCCCTCCACTTT
CDR3 protein: CASRENQGAVGNSPLHF

clone size: many
V gene: TRBV6-5
D gene: NA
J gene: TRBJ2-3
CDR3 DNA: TGTGCCAGCAGTTCCGGGATCGGCGCAGATACGCAGTATTTT
CDR3 protein: CASSSGIGADTQYF

clone size: many
V gene: TRBV6-5
D gene: NA
J gene: TRBJ2-3
CDR3 DNA: TGTGCCAGCAGTTACTCGATGGGGGGTGGCACAGATACGCAGTATTTT
CDR3 protein: CASSYSMGGGTDTQYF

clone size: NA
V gene: TRBV3-1
D gene: NA
J gene: TRBJ1-4
CDR3 DNA: TGTGCCAGCAGCCAAGATTTATCGGGAAAACTGTTTTTT
CDR3 protein: CASSQDLSGKLFF

clone size: NA
V gene: TRBV28
D gene: TRBD2
J gene: TRBJ2-7
CDR3 DNA: TGTGCCAGCAGCCTAACCGGGGGGGCCTTCGAGCAGTACTTC
CDR3 protein: CASSLTGGAFEQYF

clone size: few
V gene: TRBV7-9
D gene: NA
J gene: TRBJ1-2
CDR3 DNA: TGTGCCAGCAGCCCCGGGGTGACCCATGAGGGCTACACCTTC
CDR3 protein: CASSPGVTHEGYTF